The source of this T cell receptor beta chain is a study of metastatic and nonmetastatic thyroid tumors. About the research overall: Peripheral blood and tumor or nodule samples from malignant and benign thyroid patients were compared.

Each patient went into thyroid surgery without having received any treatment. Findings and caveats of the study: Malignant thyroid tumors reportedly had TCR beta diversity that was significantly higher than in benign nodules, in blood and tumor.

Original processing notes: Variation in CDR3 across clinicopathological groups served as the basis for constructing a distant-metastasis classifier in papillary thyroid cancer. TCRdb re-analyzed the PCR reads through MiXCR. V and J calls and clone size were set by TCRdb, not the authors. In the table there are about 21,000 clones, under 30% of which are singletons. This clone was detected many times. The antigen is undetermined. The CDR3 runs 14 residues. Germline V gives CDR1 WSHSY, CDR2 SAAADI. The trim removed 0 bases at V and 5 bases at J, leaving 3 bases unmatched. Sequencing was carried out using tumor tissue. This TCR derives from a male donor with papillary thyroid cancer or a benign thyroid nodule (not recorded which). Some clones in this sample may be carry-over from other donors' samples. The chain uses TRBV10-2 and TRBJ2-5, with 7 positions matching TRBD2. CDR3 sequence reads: CASSESSGRETQYF. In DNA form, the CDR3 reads TGCGCCAGCAGTGAGTCGTCCGGGAGGGAGACCCAGTACTTC.